The clone carrying this T cell receptor beta chain was counted a few times. From around 530 ng of total RNA, TCR beta-specific cDNA was reverse-transcribed using a constant-region primer. Amplification in three nested multiplex PCR rounds with slightly modified ARM-PCR gave rise to TCR beta libraries. In the first two PCR rounds, TRBV1-TRBV30 forward primers were paired with a C-beta reverse primer, and each round lasted 10 cycles. TCRdb ran MiXCR on the multiplex PCR reads and lists one entry per CDR3 protein. The sample consists of about 100,000 distinct CDR3 sequences, 55% to 70% of them appearing once. V lost 3 bases, J lost 6 bases, and 21 bases lay in between. This CDR3 is built from 16 residues. The germline CDR1 and CDR2 sequences are KGHSH and LQKENI. These data belong to a study of tumor-infiltrating lymphocytes in primary liver carcinoma. Each 20-30 mg portion of unsorted bulk tissue served as the source for co-extraction of RNA and DNA.

The specimen was liver tumor tissue from sampling region 5. Specified subset: tumor region T5, tumor centre. The receptor was isolated from a woman aged 55-75 years with primary liver carcinoma and hepatitis B virus infection. The chain carries TRBV18 and TRBJ2-7; D perhaps matches TRBD2 (6 bases). The CDR3 DNA sequence: TGTGCCAGCTCACCCCGGCCGGGGGACGTAGACGGCGAGCAGTACTTC. Encoded protein: CASSPRPGDVDGEQYF.